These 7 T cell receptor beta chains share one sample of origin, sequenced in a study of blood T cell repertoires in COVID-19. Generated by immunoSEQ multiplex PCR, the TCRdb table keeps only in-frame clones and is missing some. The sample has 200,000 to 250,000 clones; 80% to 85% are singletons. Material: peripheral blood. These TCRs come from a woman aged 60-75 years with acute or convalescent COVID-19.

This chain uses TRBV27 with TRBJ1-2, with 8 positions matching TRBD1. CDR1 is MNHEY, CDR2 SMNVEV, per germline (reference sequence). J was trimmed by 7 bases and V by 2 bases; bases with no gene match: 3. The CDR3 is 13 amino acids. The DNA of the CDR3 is TGTGCCAGCAGTTTAGAGACAGGGGCTGGCTACACCTTC. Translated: CASSLETGAGYTF.

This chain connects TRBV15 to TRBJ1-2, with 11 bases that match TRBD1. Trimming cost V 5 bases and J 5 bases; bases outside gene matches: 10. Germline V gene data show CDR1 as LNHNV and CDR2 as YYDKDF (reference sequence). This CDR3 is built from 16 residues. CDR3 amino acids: CATSARPGQGVYGYTF. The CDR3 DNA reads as TGTGCCACCAGCGCTCGCCCGGGACAGGGGGTGTATGGCTACACCTTC.

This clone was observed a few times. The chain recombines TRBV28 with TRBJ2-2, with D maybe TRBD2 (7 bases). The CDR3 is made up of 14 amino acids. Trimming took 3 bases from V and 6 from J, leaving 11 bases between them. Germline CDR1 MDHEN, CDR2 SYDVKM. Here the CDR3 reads CASSFGGRAGELFF. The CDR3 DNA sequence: TGTGCCAGCAGTTTCGGGGGGCGGGCCGGGGAGCTGTTTTTT. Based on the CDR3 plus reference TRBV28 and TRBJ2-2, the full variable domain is DVKVTQSSRYLVKRTGEKVFLECVQDMDHENMFWYRQDPGLGLRLIYFSYDVKMKEKGDIPEGYSVSREKKERFSLILESASTNQTSMYLCASSFGGRAGELFFGEGSRLTVL.

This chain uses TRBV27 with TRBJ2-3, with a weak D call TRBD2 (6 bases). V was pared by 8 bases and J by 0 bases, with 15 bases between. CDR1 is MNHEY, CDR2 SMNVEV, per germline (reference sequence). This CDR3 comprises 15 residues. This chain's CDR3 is CASLFSGDSTDTQYF. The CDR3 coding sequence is TGTGCCAGCTTGTTCTCGGGGGACAGCACAGATACGCAGTATTTT.

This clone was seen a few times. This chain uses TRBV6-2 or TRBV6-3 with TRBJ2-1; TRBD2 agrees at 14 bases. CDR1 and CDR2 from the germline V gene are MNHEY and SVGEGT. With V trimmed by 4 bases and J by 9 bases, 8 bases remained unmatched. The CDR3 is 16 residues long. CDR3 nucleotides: TGTGCCAGCAGTTCCCAGACTAGCGGGGGGGTTGGTGAGCAGTTCTTC. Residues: CASSSQTSGGVGEQFF.

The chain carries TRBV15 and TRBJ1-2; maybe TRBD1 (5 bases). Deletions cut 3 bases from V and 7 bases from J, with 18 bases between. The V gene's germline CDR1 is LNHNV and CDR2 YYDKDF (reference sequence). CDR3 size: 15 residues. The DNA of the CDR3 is TGTGCCACCAGCAGTGATGAACAGGAGAGTAGTGGCTACACCTTC. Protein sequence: CATSSDEQESSGYTF.

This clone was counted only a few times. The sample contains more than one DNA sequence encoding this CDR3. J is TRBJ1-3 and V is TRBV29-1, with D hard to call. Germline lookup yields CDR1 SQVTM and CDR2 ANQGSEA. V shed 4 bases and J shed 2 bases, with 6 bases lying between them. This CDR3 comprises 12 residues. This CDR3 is CSVVTPGNTIYF. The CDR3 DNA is TGCAGCGTTGTAACACCTGGAAACACCATATATTTT.